Listed here is a single T cell receptor beta chain. Its antigen remains unknown. The V gene lost 8 bases and the J gene lost 0 bases, with 10 bases spanning the gap. The germline V gene has CDR1 SNHLY and CDR2 FYNNEI. The CDR3 has 13 residues. The data derive from a study of cytomegalovirus exposure and HLA in healthy donors. Points from the study as a whole: Accurate prediction of HLA-A and HLA-B alleles (for most subjects) was reportedly achieved from TCR beta sequences. As a later analysis showed, a missense DCLRE1C variant was linked to trimming of TCR beta V- and J-genes.

PCR used 60 Vbeta primers and 13 Jbeta primers. This table comes from immunoSEQ multiplex PCR, and its TCRdb copy is limited to in-frame clones, with some not included. The repertoire consists of roughly 120,000 clones, with approximately 86% occurring once and the leading ten covering 1.5% to 2%. The clonotype originates from a man aged 35-49 years in good health and CMV-seronegative. Sequencing input: PBMCs. This chain uses TRBV2 with TRBJ1-1, with D possibly matching TRBD1 (6 bases). CDR3 loop: CASGQFMNTEAFF. The CDR3 DNA follows: TGTGCCAGCGGACAGTTCATGAACACTGAAGCTTTCTTT. The full variable domain, with the rest looked up from reference TRBV2 and TRBJ1-1, is EPEVTQTPSHQVTQMGQEVILRCVPISNHLYFYWYRQILGQKVEFLVSFYNNEISEKSEIFDDQFSVERPDGSNFTLKIRSTKLEDSAMYFCASGQFMNTEAFFGQGTRLTVV.